This T cell receptor (beta chain) was sequenced during a study of shared clonotypes between healthy human individuals. Running of the assay took place at deep level. An even split of each subset's genomic DNA across several immunoSEQ plates was performed. Generated by immunoSEQ multiplex PCR, the TCRdb table keeps only in-frame clones and is missing some. The data hold about 2.4 million clones, with more than 90% observed a single time. A note on this clone: Its cognate antigen is unknown.

V was shortened by 5 bases and J by 7 bases, with 17 bases between the two germline ends. Germline V gene sequence: CDR1 SGHTA, CDR2 FQGNSA. The CDR3 loop spans 15 amino acids. Findings and caveats of the study: Non-shared clonotypes had lower generation probabilities than those shared by all four donors.

The sequenced sample was naive CD4+ T cells sorted from blood. The subset was: CD45RA+ positively selected. The chain employs TRBV7-2 and TRBJ2-2; TRBD2 is a possible D gene (6 bases). The sequence was obtained from a man aged 18-30 years in good health. CDR3 DNA: TGTGCCAGCAGCCCGCCCCCGGGAGTCGGCGGGGAGCTGTTTTTT. It specifies CASSPPPGVGGELFF.